Many counts were recorded for the clone carrying this T cell receptor (beta chain). Its target is not known. TCRdb passed the 5' RACE reads through MiXCR, listing each CDR3 protein once. Here the sample spans about 240,000 distinct CDR3 sequences, 8% to 10% being singletons. The CDR3 covers 15 residues. V was pared by 4 bases and J by 5 bases, with 15 bases between. Germline CDR1 is SGHDT and CDR2 is YYEEEE. The sample comes from a study of CD8 T cells in ankylosing spondylitis. Findings of the study overall: Reportedly, disease-linked clones are significantly enriched in ankylosing spondylitis patients' matched synovial fluid. A motif in TCR beta, a set of about 8 highly homologous variants, appeared characteristic of ankylosing spondylitis blood. Some of these motif variants have turned up before, in reports on reactive arthritis synovial fluid and blood. Those disease-linked clones were CD8+; they were also relatively rare in peripheral blood.

V is TRBV5-6 and J is TRBJ2-2; D might be TRBD2 (5 bases). Sequenced material: blood, either unsorted or a sorted T cell fraction (not recorded which). This sequence originates from a female donor with ankylosing spondylitis or in good health (not recorded which). CDR3: CASSPDGLFTGELFF. CDR3 nucleotides: TGTGCCAGCAGCCCCGATGGACTGTTTACCGGGGAGCTGTTTTTT.